The TCR beta chain under discussion was sequenced for a study of cytomegalovirus exposure and HLA in healthy donors. V lost 5 bases, J lost 6 bases, and 17 bases lay in between. Germline-derived CDR1 and CDR2 are LNHDA and SQIVND (reference sequence). The CDR3 has 15 amino acids. The PCR used 60 Vbeta and 13 Jbeta primers. The table came from immunoSEQ multiplex PCR; TCRdb's copy has only in-frame clones and leaves some out. The sample has roughly 130,000 clones, just over 65% seen once. V and J are TRBV19 and TRBJ2-1; no definite D call. The sequence came from a woman aged 55-69 years in good health and CMV-seronegative. Sequencing input: PBMCs. The CDR3 loop is CASSGEAVGLNEQFF. The DNA for the CDR3 is TGTGCCAGTAGTGGCGAGGCGGTAGGCCTCAATGAGCAGTTCTTC.